A selection of T cell receptor beta chains follows, all from one sample in a study of Ad26.COV2.S vaccination and SARS-CoV-2 variants. Some clones are missing from TCRdb's copy, which holds only in-frame ones; the method was immunoSEQ multiplex PCR. The sample consists of about half a million clones, roughly nine tenths of them appearing once. Sequencing was performed on peripheral blood, taken in a trial of Ad26.COV2.S vaccine versus placebo. The source is a person between 18 and 60 years old who received the Ad26.COV2.S COVID-19 vaccine or a placebo. Each CDR3 is given with its conserved first and last residue. Fields, in order: D gene, V gene, clone size, J gene, CDR3 protein, CDR3 DNA. The D gene is left open where the match is weak. The size field is filled for only some rows; it gives once, few, many or a size class.

.,TRBV5-1,.,TRBJ1-6,CASSLGQPSTYNSPLHF,TGCGCCAGCAGCTTGGGGCAGCCTAGTACCTATAATTCACCCCTCCACTTT
.,TRBV6-5,.,TRBJ1-4,CASRAGRGHEKLFF,TGTGCCAGCAGGGCCGGCAGGGGTCATGAAAAACTGTTTTTT
.,TRBV14,.,TRBJ2-2,CASSHRGISSQIGELFF,TGTGCCAGCAGCCATCGCGGGATCAGTAGTCAGATAGGGGAGCTGTTTTTT
TRBD1,TRBV11-2,.,TRBJ1-2,CASSLARGDYGYTF,TGTGCCAGCAGCTTAGCCAGGGGGGACTATGGCTACACCTTC
.,TRBV11-1,.,TRBJ2-5,CASSLRRGRETQYF,TGTGCCAGCAGCTTAAGGAGGGGACGGGAGACCCAGTACTTC
.,TRBV3-1/TRBV3-2,.,TRBJ2-5,CASSRKTTYQETQYF,TGTGCCAGCAGCCGAAAAACTACCTACCAAGAGACCCAGTACTTC
TRBD1,TRBV19,.,TRBJ2-5,CASSYNRDSGRETQYF,TGTGCCAGTAGTTATAACCGGGACAGTGGGAGAGAGACCCAGTACTTC
.,TRBV30,.,TRBJ1-2,CAWSPPGHFYGYTF,TGTGCCTGGAGCCCTCCGGGACACTTCTATGGCTACACCTTC
TRBD2,TRBV23-1,.,TRBJ2-7,CASSHPRTSGAPYEQYF,TGCGCCAGCAGTCATCCGCGGACTAGCGGGGCCCCCTACGAGCAGTACTTC
.,TRBV6-5,.,TRBJ2-3,CASSYSWGDTQYF,TGTGCCAGCAGTTACTCTTGGGGGGATACGCAGTATTTT
.,TRBV13,once,TRBJ1-5,CASSSSTGNQPQHF,TGTGCCAGCAGCTCTTCGACAGGCAATCAGCCCCAGCATTTT
.,TRBV11-2,once,TRBJ2-3,CASSLFAWDQLSTDTQYF,TGTGCCAGCAGCTTATTTGCGTGGGACCAGTTAAGCACAGATACGCAGTATTTT
.,TRBV27,.,TRBJ1-1,CASSLFGVGPVNTEAFF,TGTGCCAGCAGTTTATTTGGGGTGGGTCCGGTGAACACTGAAGCTTTCTTT
TRBD1,TRBV5-1,.,TRBJ1-2,CASSSTGVGYTF,TGCGCCAGCAGTTCCACAGGGGTAGGCTACACCTTC
TRBD2,TRBV27,once,TRBJ2-2,CASSLSGGLAGVFGGELFF,TGTGCCAGCAGTTTATCGGGGGGACTAGCGGGAGTGTTTGGCGGGGAGCTGTTTTTT
TRBD1,TRBV27,.,TRBJ1-1,CASSPGTGLEVTEAFF,TGTGCCAGCAGTCCCGGGACAGGGTTAGAGGTCACTGAAGCTTTCTTT
.,TRBV7-9,.,TRBJ1-5,CASSQGSGPEPQHF,TGTGCCAGCAGCCAGGGGTCAGGGCCGGAGCCCCAGCATTTT
.,TRBV27,.,TRBJ2-1,CASSLSGSEQFF,TGTGCCAGCAGTTTATCGGGCAGTGAGCAGTTCTTC
TRBD2,TRBV27,.,TRBJ2-7,CASSLSSGYEQYF,TGTGCCAGCAGCTTGTCTAGCGGCTACGAGCAGTACTTC
TRBD2,TRBV5-1,.,TRBJ2-5,CASSAGTSPLETQYF,TGCGCCAGCAGCGCCGGGACTAGCCCTCTTGAGACCCAGTACTTC
.,TRBV20-1,.,TRBJ1-4,CSSNENEKLFF,TGCAGTTCGAATGAGAATGAAAAACTGTTTTTT
.,TRBV10-3,.,TRBJ1-2,CAISGNYGYTF,TGTGCCATCTCCGGAAACTATGGCTACACCTTC
.,TRBV6-2/TRBV6-3,.,TRBJ2-7,CASSYSGRLNYEQYF,TGTGCCAGCAGTTACTCGGGACGGCTGAACTACGAGCAGTACTTC
.,TRBV6-4,.,TRBJ2-3,CASSAQARDTQYF,TGTGCCAGCAGTGCACAGGCGAGGGATACGCAGTATTTT